The rows below give T cell receptor beta chains drawn from one sample of a study of T-cell memory formation after mild COVID-19. TCRdb re-called the 5' RACE reads with MiXCR, one entry per CDR3 protein. The sample has about 110,000 distinct CDR3 sequences; roughly a sixth are singletons. Sample: PBMCs or a T cell subset sorted from them (not recorded which). All receptors come from a man younger than 30 who had mild COVID-19 (a few samples of this study predate the infection). Cell type and time point are not known. CDR3s include the opening cysteine and the closing phenylalanine or tryptophan. The D gene is left open where the match is weak. Part of the rows lack a size; the others show once, few, many or a class for expanded clones.

size	V	J	D	CDR3	DNA
few	TRBV4-2	TRBJ1-6	.	CASSHEQGNRSPLHF	TGTGCCAGCAGCCACGAACAGGGCAATAGGTCACCCCTCCACTTT
few	TRBV20-1	TRBJ2-2	.	CSAQSRANTGELFF	TGCAGTGCTCAGAGCAGGGCGAACACCGGGGAGCTGTTTTTT
few	TRBV6-5	TRBJ2-7	.	CASSWGTGDPYEQYF	TGTGCCAGCAGTTGGGGTACGGGGGATCCCTACGAGCAGTACTTC
.	TRBV5-6	TRBJ2-3	.	CASSLLRPGGPDTQYF	TGTGCCAGCAGCTTGTTACGGCCGGGGGGCCCAGATACGCAGTATTTT
once	TRBV11-2	TRBJ1-1	.	CASSLVGPIRPEAFF	TGTGCCAGCAGCTTAGTAGGCCCTATCCGCCCTGAAGCTTTCTTT
.	TRBV24-1	TRBJ2-5	TRBD1	CATSDAGTGDGETQYF	TGTGCCACCAGTGATGCCGGGACAGGGGATGGGGAGACCCAGTACTTC
few	TRBV5-1	TRBJ2-5	.	CASSLDAGQPQETQYF	TGCGCCAGCAGCTTGGATGCAGGACAGCCCCAAGAGACCCAGTACTTC
few	TRBV10-3	TRBJ2-7	.	CAISGVEQGRGKQYF	TGTGCCATCAGTGGGGTGGAACAGGGTCGGGGAAAGCAGTACTTC
.	TRBV5-5	TRBJ2-5	.	CASSSPAGAETQYF	TGTGCCAGCAGCTCGCCGGCGGGCGCGGAGACCCAGTACTTC
.	TRBV12-3/TRBV12-4	TRBJ1-5	.	CASTVLGQPQHF	TGTGCCAGCACCGTATTAGGGCAGCCCCAGCATTTT
few	TRBV7-3	TRBJ1-6	TRBD1	CASSSTGGSSPLHF	TGTGCCAGCAGCTCAACAGGGGGAAGTTCACCCCTCCACTTT
.	TRBV6-6	TRBJ2-3	TRBD2	CASRGSGVSTDTQYF	TGTGCCAGCAGGGGTAGCGGGGTTAGCACAGATACGCAGTATTTT
.	TRBV20-1	TRBJ2-4	.	CSAPRNGQGGDIQYF	TGCAGTGCTCCTCGGAATGGACAGGGAGGGGACATTCAGTACTTC
few	TRBV6-6	TRBJ2-3	TRBD2	CASSKHGLAGPDTQYF	TGTGCCAGCAGCAAACATGGGCTAGCGGGGCCAGATACGCAGTATTTT
few	TRBV11-2	TRBJ1-2	TRBD1	CASSADRGHYGYTF	TGTGCCAGCAGCGCGGACAGGGGCCACTATGGCTACACCTTC
few	TRBV7-2	TRBJ1-1	.	CASSSPAFF	TGTGCCAGCAGCTCCCCAGCTTTCTTT
many	TRBV4-3	TRBJ2-1	TRBD1	CASSQDADRDYNEQFF	TGCGCCAGCAGCCAAGATGCGGACAGGGACTACAATGAGCAGTTCTTC
.	TRBV7-2	TRBJ1-2	TRBD1	CASSSSHIRTGSGYTF	TGTGCCAGCAGCTCCTCTCATATCAGGACAGGGAGTGGCTACACCTTC
few	TRBV5-6	TRBJ1-1	TRBD1	CASSLGRQGSEAFF	TGTGCCAGCAGCTTGGGCAGACAGGGAAGTGAAGCTTTCTTT
once	TRBV29-1	TRBJ2-1	.	CSVCWSTYNEQFF	TGCAGCGTTTGCTGGTCCACCTACAATGAGCAGTTCTTC
.	TRBV20-1	TRBJ2-4	TRBD2	CSARETSGGRVAKNIQYF	TGCAGTGCTAGGGAGACTAGCGGGGGGCGGGTAGCCAAAAACATTCAGTACTTC
few	TRBV11-2	TRBJ2-2	TRBD1	CASSRRDRVNTGELFF	TGTGCCAGCAGCCGCCGGGACAGGGTAAACACCGGGGAGCTGTTTTTT
.	TRBV11-1	TRBJ2-5	TRBD1	CASSPRDSRGRQETQYF	TGTGCCAGCAGCCCCCGGGACAGTCGGGGACGGCAAGAGACCCAGTACTTC
.	TRBV24-1	TRBJ2-2	.	CATSDSSRGLGELFF	TGTGCCACCAGTGATTCTTCCCGGGGACTTGGGGAGCTGTTTTTT
few	TRBV29-1	TRBJ2-3	.	CSVAGTTSTDTQYF	TGCAGCGTTGCCGGGACAACTAGCACAGATACGCAGTATTTT
.	TRBV5-1	TRBJ2-3	TRBD1	CASSYPPGQGVNTQYF	TGCGCCAGCAGTTACCCTCCGGGACAGGGGGTGAATACGCAGTATTTT
few	TRBV2	TRBJ2-5	.	CASGRGGTDQETQYF	TGTGCCAGCGGTAGAGGGGGAACAGACCAAGAGACCCAGTACTTC
.	TRBV5-1	TRBJ1-6	.	CASSLGGGNSPLHF	TGCGCCAGCAGCTTGGGAGGGGGGAATTCACCCCTCCACTTT
.	TRBV12-3/TRBV12-4	TRBJ1-2	.	CASTPVGLWGYTF	TGTGCCAGCACCCCCGTGGGCTTGTGGGGCTACACCTTC
.	TRBV20-1	TRBJ2-5	.	CSASPGQYQETQYF	TGCAGTGCTAGCCCTGGGCAGTACCAAGAGACCCAGTACTTC
.	TRBV6-2/TRBV6-3	TRBJ1-1	.	CASSARGIRSVNTEAFF	TGTGCCAGCAGTGCCCGGGGTATAAGGTCGGTGAACACTGAAGCTTTCTTT
.	TRBV6-5	TRBJ2-6	.	CASSVRGANVLTF	TGTGCCAGCAGTGTGAGGGGGGCCAACGTCCTGACTTTC
few	TRBV14	TRBJ2-5	.	CASSPSEETQYF	TGTGCCAGCAGCCCTTCGGAGGAGACCCAGTACTTC
few	TRBV7-3	TRBJ2-2	TRBD1	CASSADRGRATGELFF	TGTGCCAGCAGCGCAGACAGGGGACGGGCCACCGGGGAGCTGTTTTTT
.	TRBV5-1	TRBJ2-1	TRBD1	CASSSGTANEQFF	TGCGCCAGCAGCTCCGGGACAGCTAATGAGCAGTTCTTC
few	TRBV12-3/TRBV12-4	TRBJ2-5	.	CASGSSDSQETQYF	TGTGCCAGCGGTTCGTCCGACAGCCAAGAGACCCAGTACTTC
.	TRBV6-6	TRBJ2-1	.	CASSSNRFYNEQFF	TGTGCCAGCAGTTCAAACAGGTTCTACAATGAGCAGTTCTTC
.	TRBV20-1	TRBJ1-2	TRBD1	CSAREPRGTYGYTF	TGCAGTGCTAGAGAACCCAGGGGGACCTATGGCTACACCTTC
many	TRBV3-1	TRBJ2-4	.	CASSQGAWANIQYF	TGTGCCAGCAGCCAAGGGGCCTGGGCAAACATTCAGTACTTC
many	TRBV5-1	TRBJ2-7	.	CASSLRGRYEQYF	TGCGCCAGCAGCTTAAGGGGACGCTACGAGCAGTACTTC
.	TRBV11-2	TRBJ1-2	.	CASSMGGFYGYTF	TGTGCCAGCAGCATGGGGGGGTTCTATGGCTACACCTTC
.	TRBV4-1	TRBJ2-5	.	CASSFRARGPLSSQETQYF	TGCGCCAGCAGCTTCCGGGCCCGGGGACCGCTCTCGTCTCAAGAGACCCAGTACTTC
few	TRBV12-3/TRBV12-4	TRBJ2-7	.	CASSFDPNPSYEQYF	TGTGCCAGCAGTTTTGACCCTAACCCCTCCTACGAGCAGTACTTC
.	TRBV9	TRBJ2-3	TRBD2	CASSVGSSGGSSTDTQYF	TGTGCCAGCAGCGTAGGATCTAGCGGGGGGTCTAGCACAGATACGCAGTATTTT
.	TRBV12-3/TRBV12-4	TRBJ1-1	.	CASSFIHNTEAFF	TGTGCCAGCAGTTTTATCCACAACACTGAAGCTTTCTTT
.	TRBV5-1	TRBJ1-1	.	CASSYRQNTEAFF	TGCGCCAGCAGCTACCGACAGAACACTGAAGCTTTCTTT
few	TRBV5-1	TRBJ2-5	TRBD2	CASSAGTSGDQETQYF	TGCGCCAGCAGCGCCGGGACTAGCGGGGACCAAGAGACCCAGTACTTC
.	TRBV11-3	TRBJ2-7	.	CASSLGPGKQYF	TGTGCCAGCAGCTTAGGTCCGGGAAAGCAGTACTTC
.	TRBV18	TRBJ2-1	.	CASSPGWTENEQFF	TGTGCCAGCTCGCCCGGCTGGACGGAAAATGAGCAGTTCTTC
few	TRBV20-1	TRBJ2-5	TRBD1	CSCDRVQETQYF	TGCAGTTGTGACAGGGTGCAAGAGACCCAGTACTTC
many	TRBV5-1	TRBJ2-2	.	CASSFSQGGGELFF	TGCGCCAGCAGCTTCTCGCAGGGCGGCGGGGAGCTGTTTTTT
few	TRBV4-1	TRBJ2-1	.	CASSRGLVGGDDEQFF	TGCGCCAGCAGCCGGGGATTGGTAGGAGGGGACGATGAGCAGTTCTTC
.	TRBV7-3	TRBJ1-1	.	CASSLRTDGPEAFF	TGTGCCAGCAGCTTACGGACGGACGGCCCTGAAGCTTTCTTT
few	TRBV7-2	TRBJ2-1	TRBD2	CASSLERDYALSYNEQFF	TGTGCCAGCAGCTTAGAGAGGGACTACGCCCTATCCTACAATGAGCAGTTCTTC
.	TRBV27	TRBJ2-3	.	CASRYPGSTDTQYF	TGTGCCAGCAGATACCCCGGATCCACAGATACGCAGTATTTT